A single sample is the source of the 21 T cell receptor beta chains below, sequenced in a study of CD8 T cells in ankylosing spondylitis. MiXCR was run by TCRdb on the 5' RACE reads, yielding one entry per CDR3 protein. Altogether fewer than 350,000 distinct CDR3 sequences are present, about 9.9% being singletons, with the ten largest covering more than 7%. Sequencing was performed on blood, either unsorted or a sorted T cell fraction (not recorded which). Receptors originate from a female donor with ankylosing spondylitis or in good health (not recorded which).

There are a few counts of this clonotype. The chain carries TRBV12-3 or TRBV12-4 and TRBJ1-4; no definite D call. CDR3 length: 13 amino acids. Deletions cut 7 bases from V and 8 bases from J, with 14 bases between. DNA for the CDR3: TGTGCCAGCATGGCAGAGTACCTCGAAAAACTGTTTTTT. The encoded protein is CASMAEYLEKLFF.

This clonotype was observed many times. The J gene is TRBJ2-5, the V gene TRBV12-3 or TRBV12-4, with D unresolved. Trimming took off 3 bases at V and 3 bases at J, with 8 bases between the two ends. This CDR3 spans 13 amino acids. The CDR3 loop is CASSLRRKETQYF. CDR3 sequence (DNA): TGTGCCAGCAGTTTGCGGAGAAAAGAGACCCAGTACTTC.

The rearrangement uses TRBV10-3 and TRBJ1-1, with TRBD1 matching 7 bases. CDR3 length: 12 residues. The ends lost 6 bases at V and 4 bases at J; junction bases unmatched: 2. Germline-derived CDR1 and CDR2 are ENHRY and SYGVKD. The CDR3 loop reads CAISDRATEAFF. CDR3 bases: TGTGCCATCAGCGACAGGGCCACTGAAGCTTTCTTT.

This clonotype was picked up a small number of times. The chain links TRBV28 to TRBJ2-1; D possibly matches TRBD1 or TRBD2 (6 bases each). The CDR3 sequence is 12 residues long. The germline gives CDR1 MDHEN, CDR2 SYDVKM. V was cut by 5 bases and J by 13 bases, with 15 bases left in between. The CDR3 protein is CASSGGPKAQFF. For the CDR3, the DNA is TGTGCCAGCAGTGGGGGGCCAAAAGCTCAGTTCTTC.

This clonotype came up many times. This chain uses TRBV20-1 with TRBJ1-5, with 7 nucleotides matching TRBD1. The V gene end was trimmed by 2 bases and the J gene end by 2 bases; junction bases not matched to a gene: 9. CDR1 is DFQATT, CDR2 SNEGSKA, per germline (reference sequence). This CDR3 spans 16 amino acids. The CDR3 DNA is TGCAGTGCTAGAAGAGGAGGGACAGACCGCAATCAGCCCCAGCATTTT. The encoded protein is CSARRGGTDRNQPQHF.

This clonotype was counted a few times. The chain joins TRBV5-1 to TRBJ2-7, with D possibly being TRBD1 (5 bases). This CDR3 comprises 16 residues. Per the germline V gene, CDR1 is SGHRS and CDR2 is YFSETQ. Trimming left V 0 bases short and J 0 bases short, with 13 bases between. Here the CDR3 reads CASSLEVQGVSYEQYF. Here the CDR3 DNA reads TGCGCCAGCAGCTTGGAGGTGCAGGGCGTCTCCTACGAGCAGTACTTC.

The chain links TRBV20-1 to TRBJ2-1; the D gene is possibly TRBD1 (6 bases). Trimming left V 8 bases short and J 5 bases short, with 16 bases between. Germline V gene lookup returns CDR1 DFQATT and CDR2 SNEGSKA (reference sequence). This CDR3 contains 13 residues. CDR3 bases: TGCAGTAAGAACGGACAGACTAACAATGAGCAGTTCTTC. Translated, it gives CSKNGQTNNEQFF.

This clonotype was found many times. The chain combines TRBV5-1 with TRBJ2-5; 13 positions agree with TRBD2. With 3 bases clipped from V and 3 bases from J, the junction kept 2 bases outside the gene matches. Germline-derived CDR1 and CDR2 are SGHRS and YFSETQ. The CDR3 loop spans 15 amino acids. The CDR3 spells CASSYGTSGEETQYF. CDR3 bases: TGCGCCAGCAGCTATGGGACTAGCGGGGAAGAGACCCAGTACTTC.

The table lists this clonotype with many counts. Its ends do not fully match the called genes, so a read error is possible. The rearrangement uses TRBV12-3 or TRBV12-4 and TRBJ2-2; the match to TRBD2 covers 9 bases. The CDR3 is made up of 15 amino acids. In DNA form, the CDR3 reads TGTGCCAGCAGCTTAGCGGGAGATGGCACCGGGGAGCTGTTTTTT. Translated, it gives CASSLAGDGTGELFF.

This clonotype was picked up many times. The V gene is TRBV3-1, the J gene TRBJ1-3, with unresolved D. In germline, CDR1 is LGHDT, CDR2 YNNKEL (reference sequence). The V gene lost 1 base and the J gene lost 0 bases, with 13 bases spanning the gap. The CDR3 length is 17 residues. The CDR3 protein is CASSQVSWTFSGNTIYF. The CDR3 DNA sequence: TGTGCCAGCAGCCAAGTGAGCTGGACCTTCTCTGGAAACACCATATATTTT.

The J gene is TRBJ2-2, the V gene TRBV7-9; D not resolved. The germline gives CDR1 SEHNR, CDR2 FQNEAQ (reference sequence). The CDR3 totals 12 residues. The V end was cut by 5 bases, the J end by 6 bases, with 7 bases between. Here the CDR3 reads CASSGVAGELFF. Here the CDR3 DNA reads TGTGCCAGCAGCGGGGTCGCCGGGGAGCTGTTTTTT. Together with reference TRBV7-9 and TRBJ2-2, the CDR3 gives the full variable domain: DTGVSQNPRHKITKRGQNVTFRCDPISEHNRLYWYRQTLGQGPEFLTYFQNEAQLEKSRLLSDRFSAERPKGSFSTLEIQRTEQGDSAMYLCASSGVAGELFFGEGSRLTVL.

A few counts support this clonotype. This sequence joins TRBV10-2 and TRBJ1-6, with D tentatively TRBD1 (6 bases). The CDR3 is 17 amino acids. The V end lost 7 bases, the J end lost 6 bases, and 22 bases lay between the germline ends. CDR1 and CDR2 from the germline V gene are WSHSY and SAAADI. Written as DNA, the CDR3 is TGCGCCAGCAAGCCCCCCCTTGGAGGAGGGGGTAATTCACCCCTCCACTTT. It yields the protein CASKPPLGGGGNSPLHF.

This clonotype was detected ten times or more. The V gene is TRBV27, the J gene TRBJ2-1; 9 bases fit TRBD2. The V gene's germline CDR1 is MNHEY and CDR2 SMNVEV (reference sequence). The CDR3 covers 19 residues. V was clipped by 8 bases and J by 4 bases; unmatched bases: 21. The CDR3 loop reads CASSQRVLAGGNVYNEQFF. CDR3 nucleotide sequence: TGTGCCAGCTCCCAACGGGTACTAGCGGGCGGGAACGTTTACAATGAGCAGTTCTTC.

There are many counts of this clonotype. The chain uses TRBV10-3 and TRBJ2-2, with unresolved D. CDR1 ENHRY and CDR2 SYGVKD come from the germline V gene. Trimming took off 7 bases at V and 3 bases at J, with 3 bases between the two ends. The CDR3 has 11 amino acids. The CDR3 nucleotides read TGTGCCATCATGGACACCGGGGAGCTGTTTTTT. Residues: CAIMDTGELFF.

Comments on this clonotype: A read error is possible here, since a much larger clone lies one base away. The CDR3 sequence is CSARDGRRTWVYTQYF. The CDR3 DNA sequence: TGCAGTGCTAGAGATGGGCGAAGGACATGGGTCTATACGCAGTATTTT. The chain carries TRBV20-1 and TRBJ2-3; a possible D gene is TRBD1 (5 bases). V was trimmed by 0 bases and J by 7 bases, leaving 20 bases between them. Germline assignment: CDR1 DFQATT and CDR2 SNEGSKA (reference sequence). The CDR3 runs 16 residues.

This clonotype was counted at least ten times. The gene calls are TRBV9 and TRBJ2-5; 9 bases fit TRBD1. V dropped 2 bases and J dropped 5; count of bases not matched to a gene: 4. The germline V gene encodes CDR1 SGDLS and CDR2 YYNGEE. The CDR3 totals 14 residues. This CDR3 reads CASSVGTGSETQYF. The DNA for the CDR3 is TGTGCCAGCAGCGTGGGGACAGGGAGTGAGACCCAGTACTTC. Full variable domain (outside the CDR3, taken from reference TRBV9 and TRBJ2-5): DSGVTQTPKHLITATGQRVTLRCSPRSGDLSVYWYQQSLDQGLQFLIQYYNGEERAKGNILERFSAQQFPDLHSELNLSSLELGDSALYFCASSVGTGSETQYFGPGTRLLVL.

About this clonotype: This may arise from a read error, as a much more abundant clone is one base away. V and J are TRBV12-3 or TRBV12-4 and TRBJ2-3; possibly TRBD1 for D (6 bases). The CDR3 is 16 amino acids. The germline V and J ends were trimmed by 4 bases and 6 bases, with 20 bases remaining between them. Written as DNA, the CDR3 is TGTGCCAGCAGTTCGAAGGGGGACCACCCTACGGATACGCAGTATTTT. Encoded protein: CASSSKGDHPTDTQYF.

This clonotype was detected only a few times. This sequence joins TRBV11-2 and TRBJ2-1; 12 nucleotides agree with TRBD2. The CDR3 runs 20 residues. The germline gives CDR1 SGHAT, CDR2 FQNNGV. V dropped 4 bases and J dropped 1; count of bases not matched to a gene: 14. This chain's CDR3 is CASSSFGVTSGRRSYNEQFF. The CDR3 nucleotides are TGTGCCAGCAGCTCATTCGGGGTCACTAGCGGGAGGAGGTCCTACAATGAGCAGTTCTTC.

This clonotype has at least ten counts. The chain combines TRBV27 with TRBJ2-5, with a tentative D call TRBD2 (6 bases). In germline, CDR1 is MNHEY, CDR2 SMNVEV (reference sequence). The CDR3 is 15 residues long. Trimming pared 5 bases from V and 4 bases from J, leaving 17 bases between. The CDR3 here is CASSPSRGTGETQYF. CDR3 coding DNA: TGTGCCAGCAGTCCCAGCCGGGGGACGGGAGAGACCCAGTACTTC.

This clonotype was detected ten times or more. The V gene is TRBV27, the J gene TRBJ2-7, with TRBD1 as a possible D gene (5 bases). The CDR3 is 14 amino acids. The germline CDR1 and CDR2 sequences are MNHEY and SMNVEV (reference sequence). V was cut by 6 bases and J by 3 bases, with 15 bases left in between. The CDR3 DNA reads as TGTGCCAGCAGACCTCTCGACAGCCTCTACGAGCAGTACTTC. It is translated as CASRPLDSLYEQYF.

This clonotype has ten or more counts. This sequence joins TRBV3-1 and TRBJ2-3; 11 bases map to TRBD2. The trim removed 4 bases at V and 1 base at J, leaving 4 bases unmatched. Germline V gives CDR1 LGHDT, CDR2 YNNKEL (reference sequence). CDR3 length equals 16 residues. CDR3 sequence (DNA): TGTGCCAGCAGCCTAGGGACTAGCGGTCGCACAGATACGCAGTATTTT. Translated: CASSLGTSGRTDTQYF.